The next 24 T cell receptor beta chains were all read from a single sample in a study of graft-versus-host responses after intestinal transplantation. The protocol was immunoSEQ multiplex PCR, while the TCRdb copy is restricted to in-frame clones and leaves out a portion. The data contain roughly 38,000 clones, approximately 93% of them singletons. These receptors have no identified antigens. The material was unstimulated CD8+ T cells sorted from spleen or lymph node cells, obtained before transplant. The receptors stem from a human donor who was the organ donor for an intestinal transplant.

The chain combines TRBV6-5 with TRBJ2-7; D unresolved. The CDR3 length is 12 residues. Germline V gene lookup returns CDR1 MNHEY and CDR2 SVGAGI. V dropped 8 bases and J dropped 2 bases, with 10 bases sitting between them. CDR3 amino acids: CASSRDTYEQYF. The CDR3, as DNA: TGTGCCAGCTCGAGAGACACCTACGAGCAGTACTTC.

This chain uses TRBV9 with TRBJ2-1; tentative D call: TRBD2 (6 bases). This CDR3 has 16 residues. V was shortened by 0 bases and J by 6 bases, with 16 bases between the two germline ends. Germline CDR1 reads SGDLS; CDR2 reads YYNGEE. As DNA, the CDR3 is TGTGCCAGCAGCGTAGCCTCCGGCCTGGGGGGCAATGAGCAGTTCTTC. Protein sequence: CASSVASGLGGNEQFF.

The V call is TRBV6-6, the J call TRBJ2-7, with 7 bases that match TRBD2. The CDR3 loop spans 13 amino acids. Trimming took 5 bases from V and 4 from J; bases not matched to a gene: 5. Germline CDR1 and CDR2: MNHNY and SVGAGI (reference sequence). CDR3 region: CASSITSDYEQYF. DNA of the CDR3: TGTGCCAGCAGTATAACTAGCGATTACGAGCAGTACTTC.

The rearrangement links TRBV29-1 to TRBJ1-2; the D is unclear. The CDR3 is 11 amino acids. V lost 3 bases to trimming and J lost 3 bases, with 5 bases between them. The germline V gene encodes CDR1 SQVTM and CDR2 ANQGSEA. Here the CDR3 reads CSVEIDYGYTF. The DNA for the CDR3 is TGCAGCGTTGAGATCGACTATGGCTACACCTTC.

This chain joins TRBV28 and TRBJ1-1; D remains ambiguous. The CDR3 sequence is 13 residues long. V lost 4 bases and J lost 5, with 11 bases in between. The germline CDR1 and CDR2 sequences are MDHEN and SYDVKM. CDR3 loop: CASSCPRETEAFF. For the CDR3, the DNA is TGTGCCAGCAGTTGCCCGAGGGAGACTGAAGCTTTCTTT.

The genes are TRBV4-3 and TRBJ2-3; a possible D gene is TRBD2 (6 bases). V was pared by 0 bases and J by 3 bases, with 16 bases between. Germline V lookup: CDR1 LGHNA, CDR2 YSLEER. The CDR3 runs 17 residues. CDR3 sequence reads: CASSQDVPEGPTDTQYF. The CDR3, as DNA: TGCGCCAGCAGCCAAGATGTACCGGAGGGCCCGACAGATACGCAGTATTTT.

This chain connects TRBV29-1 to TRBJ2-7, with D maybe TRBD2 (5 bases). Between the trimmed V and J ends, which lost 7 bases and 0 bases, there was a span of 7 bases. Germline V gene data show CDR1 as SQVTM and CDR2 as ANQGSEA. This CDR3 region has 11 residues. CDR3 amino acids: CSGTDSYEQYF. DNA for the CDR3: TGCAGCGGGACTGACTCCTACGAGCAGTACTTC.

This chain links TRBV5-8 with TRBJ2-1; possible D gene TRBD1, 6 bases. CDR1 and CDR2 (germline): SGHTS, YDEGEE. Between the trimmed V and J ends, which lost 5 bases and 4 bases, there was a span of 13 bases. The length of the CDR3 is 14 residues. CDR3: CASRDSVLYNEQFF. The DNA of the CDR3 is TGTGCCAGCAGGGACAGTGTGCTTTACAATGAGCAGTTCTTC.

J is TRBJ2-3 and V is TRBV7-8; D is possibly TRBD2 (5 bases). Trimming shortened V by 0 bases and J by 1 base, and 11 bases separated the two germline ends. Germline V gene data show CDR1 as SGHVS and CDR2 as FQNEAQ. The CDR3 is made up of 16 amino acids. This CDR3 reads CASSLAGRARTDTQYF. As DNA, the CDR3 is TGTGCCAGCAGCTTAGCAGGGCGGGCCCGCACAGATACGCAGTATTTT.

The chain has TRBV4-3 and TRBJ1-3; 8 bases agree with TRBD1. J was trimmed by 1 base and V by 5 bases; bases with no gene match: 4. The germline gives CDR1 LGHNA, CDR2 YSLEER. The CDR3 has 15 residues. CDR3 nucleotide sequence: TGCGCCAGCAGCGGGACAGGTGCTTCTGGAAACACCATATATTTT. Its protein is CASSGTGASGNTIYF.

The rearrangement joins TRBV27 to TRBJ2-7; D is possibly TRBD2 (6 bases). Germline V gene sequence: CDR1 MNHEY, CDR2 SMNVEV (reference sequence). The germline V and J ends were trimmed by 2 bases and 2 bases, with 10 bases remaining between them. The length of the CDR3 is 14 residues. The CDR3 sequence: CASSLGLPPYEQYF. In nucleotides, the CDR3 is TGTGCCAGCAGTTTAGGACTACCACCCTACGAGCAGTACTTC.

The rearrangement links TRBV9 to TRBJ1-1, with D possibly being TRBD1 (6 bases). This CDR3 has 16 residues. Looked up from germline, CDR1 is SGDLS and CDR2 is YYNGEE. The V and J ends lost 0 bases and 2 bases respectively, with 14 bases between them. CDR3 in amino acids: CASSVGRGAPNTEAFF. CDR3 DNA sequence: TGTGCCAGCAGCGTAGGTCGGGGGGCCCCTAACACTGAAGCTTTCTTT.

Of note for this clone: This sample also contains other DNA sequences that code for the same CDR3. This sequence joins TRBV4-1 and TRBJ1-4; 9 positions agree with TRBD1. V trimming: 3 bases; J trimming: 7 bases; junction bases outside the gene matches: 3. In germline, CDR1 is MGHRA, CDR2 YSYEKL. This CDR3 comprises 14 residues. CDR3 bases: TGCGCCAGCAGCCAGGGACAGGGACTTGAAAAACTGTTTTTT. It is translated as CASSQGQGLEKLFF.

The chain couples TRBV19 to TRBJ2-5; 9 nucleotides line up with TRBD1. The CDR3 length is 16 residues. J gave up 1 base and V 6 bases, and 9 bases lay outside the gene matches. Germline values: CDR1 LNHDA, CDR2 SQIVND (reference sequence). CDR3 protein: CASSNPDRGAQETQYF. The CDR3 nucleotides are TGTGCCAGTAGCAACCCAGACAGGGGGGCCCAAGAGACCCAGTACTTC.

This chain uses TRBV9 with TRBJ1-5; D is unclear. Germline values: CDR1 SGDLS, CDR2 YYNGEE. Trimming removed 0 bases at V and 2 bases at J, with 9 bases between. CDR3 size: 15 residues. The CDR3 is CASSVGGDGNQPQHF. The CDR3 DNA is TGTGCCAGCAGCGTAGGGGGAGACGGCAATCAGCCCCAGCATTTT.

This rearrangement joins TRBV6-5 to TRBJ2-5; 10 nucleotides align to TRBD1. V gave up 4 bases and J gave up 5 bases; unmatched junction bases: 7. Germline V gene data show CDR1 as MNHEY and CDR2 as SVGAGI. This CDR3 comprises 15 residues. CDR3 nucleotide sequence: TGTGCCAGCAGTTTAAATCCGGGACAGGGGGAGACCCAGTACTTC. The encoded protein is CASSLNPGQGETQYF.

The rearrangement links TRBV4-1 to TRBJ2-7, with D possibly being TRBD1 (6 bases). This CDR3 is 17 amino acids long. Germline V gives CDR1 MGHRA, CDR2 YSYEKL. V lost 0 bases and J lost 4, with 19 bases in between. The CDR3 is CASSQDPPGHYTYEQYF. CDR3 nucleotide sequence: TGCGCCAGCAGCCAAGATCCTCCGGGACACTATACGTACGAGCAGTACTTC.

This chain links TRBV11-2 with TRBJ2-7; the D call may be TRBD1 or TRBD2 (7 bases each). The V end was cut by 1 base, the J end by 5 bases, with 15 bases between. This CDR3 is 15 amino acids long. From germline, CDR1 is SGHAT and CDR2 FQNNGV. CDR3 bases: TGTGCCAGCAGCTTAGTTCAGGGGGGGGCCCACGAGCAGTACTTC. Amino acids: CASSLVQGGAHEQYF.

The rearrangement uses TRBV13 and TRBJ2-2; D not certain. Trimming removed 0 bases from V and 3 bases from J, with 8 bases in between. Germline assignment: CDR1 PRHDT and CDR2 FYEKMQ (reference sequence). The CDR3 spans 15 residues. The CDR3: CASSLGSLDTGELFF. As DNA, the CDR3 is TGTGCCAGCAGCTTAGGTAGCTTAGACACCGGGGAGCTGTTTTTT.

The V call is TRBV2, the J call TRBJ1-3; D is unclear. This CDR3 contains 11 residues. V was shortened by 7 bases and J by 4 bases, with 5 bases between the two germline ends. The V gene's germline CDR1 is SNHLY and CDR2 FYNNEI. DNA of the CDR3: TGTGCCAGCACGGGGGGAAACACCATATATTTT. Its translation is CASTGGNTIYF.

The chain joins TRBV7-9 to TRBJ2-5; 12 bases fit TRBD2. The germline CDR1 and CDR2 sequences are SEHNR and FQNEAQ (reference sequence). V lost 0 bases, J lost 5 bases, and 10 bases stayed unmatched. CDR3 size: 18 residues. CDR3 sequence reads: CASSLALAGGLLWETQYF. CDR3 coding DNA: TGTGCCAGCAGCTTAGCCCTAGCGGGAGGGCTCCTGTGGGAGACCCAGTACTTC.

The rearrangement uses TRBV7-2 and TRBJ2-7, with TRBD1 matching over 10 bases. Trimming took 1 base from V and 4 from J; bases not matched to a gene: 4. This CDR3 has 15 residues. CDR1 is SGHTA, CDR2 FQGNSA, per germline. CDR3 in amino acids: CASSLVGQGRYEQYF. CDR3 nucleotides: TGTGCCAGCAGCTTAGTGGGACAGGGGAGATACGAGCAGTACTTC.

V usage is TRBV6-5 and J usage is TRBJ1-1; D ambiguous. This CDR3 has 15 amino acids. Looked up from germline, CDR1 is MNHEY and CDR2 is SVGAGI. Trimming left V 5 bases short and J 0 bases short, with 13 bases between. The CDR3 reads CASSRPGRMNTEAFF. CDR3 coding DNA: TGTGCCAGCAGTCGCCCCGGACGGATGAACACTGAAGCTTTCTTT.

The chain has TRBV30 and TRBJ2-6, with 7 bases matching TRBD1. This CDR3 contains 16 residues. Germline values: CDR1 GTSNPN, CDR2 SVGIG (reference sequence). The V segment lost 3 bases and the J segment 3 bases; nucleotides outside the gene matches: 8. In DNA, the CDR3 is TGTGCCTGGAGGGGCAAGGGGGCAGGTGGGGCCAACGTCCTGACTTTC. Residues: CAWRGKGAGGANVLTF. The full variable domain, with the rest looked up from reference TRBV30 and TRBJ2-6, is SQTIHQWPATLVQPVGSPLSLECTVEGTSNPNLYWYRQAAGRGLQLLFYSVGIGQISSEVPQNLSASRPQDRQFILSSKKLLLSDSGFYLCAWRGKGAGGANVLTFGAGSRLTVL.